The 24 T cell receptor beta chains listed next were all sequenced from one sample in a study of lymphopenia after photon versus proton radiotherapy. Only in-frame clones appear in the TCRdb table, and some are missing; sequencing was by immunoSEQ multiplex PCR. The sample lists 25,000 to 40,000 clones; over 75% were seen once. Sequences were derived from peripheral blood, sampled from a patient treated with proton-based radiotherapy. All receptors derive from an older woman with pancreatic cancer.

The rearrangement uses TRBV11-1 and TRBJ2-7; D unresolved. Germline V gene sequence: CDR1 SGHAT, CDR2 FQDESV (reference sequence). V gave up 7 bases and J gave up 6 bases, with 16 bases separating them. This CDR3 region has 13 residues. CDR3 bases: TGTGCCAGCACCAATCCACCCCAATTCGAGCAGTACTTC. Translating it yields CASTNPPQFEQYF.

This sequence joins TRBV28 and TRBJ1-5, with 10 nucleotides matching TRBD1. This CDR3 has 19 residues. Germline lookup yields CDR1 MDHEN and CDR2 SYDVKM. V gave up 2 bases and J gave up 4 bases; unmatched junction bases: 14. CDR3 in DNA: TGTGCCAGCAGTTTAGACAGGGGGCTAGTATCGGCCTTAAATCAGCCCCAGCATTTT. Translation: CASSLDRGLVSALNQPQHF.

This clone was observed a few times. V and J are TRBV6-1 and TRBJ1-1; D not certain. V shed 1 base and J shed 7 bases, with 13 bases lying between them. The CDR3 sequence is 14 residues long. CDR1 and CDR2 (germline): MNHNS, SASEGT. The CDR3 DNA is TGTGCCAGCAGTGAAGGACCCCTACTGTTTGAAGCTTTCTTT. Residues: CASSEGPLLFEAFF.

This CDR3 reads CASSPRGGSLYNEQFF. DNA of the CDR3: TGTGCCAGTAGCCCGCGTGGCGGGAGCCTGTACAATGAGCAGTTCTTC. V usage is TRBV19 and J usage is TRBJ2-1; TRBD2 matches at 7 bases. J was trimmed by 4 bases and V by 6 bases; bases with no gene match: 12. Germline assignment: CDR1 LNHDA and CDR2 SQIVND (reference sequence). The CDR3 consists of 16 residues.

The chain recombines TRBV25-1 with TRBJ2-4; 7 nucleotides match TRBD1. The germline V gene encodes CDR1 MGHDK and CDR2 SYGVNS. Germline trimming cut 3 bases from V and 10 bases from J; bases unmatched to any gene: 3. The CDR3 runs to 12 residues. Written as DNA, the CDR3 is TGTGCCAGCAGTGAGCAGGGGGAAATTCAGTACTTC. It translates to CASSEQGEIQYF. Full variable domain (outside the CDR3, taken from reference TRBV25-1 and TRBJ2-4): EADIYQTPRYLVIGTGKKITLECSQTMGHDKMYWYQQDPGMELHLIHYSYGVNSTEKGDLSSESTVSRIRTEHFPLTLESARPSHTSQYLCASSEQGEIQYFGAGTRLSVL.

J is TRBJ2-2 and V is TRBV5-1; 9 positions match TRBD2. The CDR3 extends over 15 amino acids. Looked up from germline, CDR1 is SGHRS and CDR2 is YFSETQ. Losses at the gene ends were 5 bases for V and 3 bases for J; bases not matched to a gene: 5. The CDR3 protein is CASSVAGDDTGELFF. DNA for the CDR3: TGCGCCAGCAGTGTAGCGGGAGATGACACCGGGGAGCTGTTTTTT.

This sequence joins TRBV7-2 and TRBJ2-2; TRBD2 aligns across 13 bases. The V gene's germline CDR1 is SGHTA and CDR2 FQGNSA. CDR3 size: 16 residues. J lost 6 bases, V lost 2 bases, and 3 bases had no gene match. The CDR3 loop is CASSLRGLAGSGELFF. CDR3 DNA: TGTGCCAGCAGCTTAAGGGGACTAGCGGGATCCGGGGAGCTGTTTTTT.

The V and J genes are TRBV4-1 and TRBJ2-3, with D hard to call. V lost 0 bases and J 7 bases, leaving 11 bases between the germline ends. From germline, CDR1 is MGHRA and CDR2 YSYEKL. This CDR3 comprises 14 residues. The CDR3 DNA reads as TGCGCCAGCAGCCAAGACAATACATTCAATACGCAGTATTTT. It yields the protein CASSQDNTFNTQYF.

The chain carries TRBV7-9 and TRBJ2-1; D is possibly TRBD2 (6 bases). Germline loops: CDR1 SEHNR, CDR2 FQNEAQ (reference sequence). This CDR3 contains 15 residues. V was clipped by 6 bases and J by 2 bases, with 14 bases between them. CDR3 amino acids: CASRMAGGAYNEQFF. The CDR3 DNA follows: TGTGCCAGCAGAATGGCAGGAGGGGCCTACAATGAGCAGTTCTTC.

In its sample, this clone was seen a few times. The genes are TRBV7-2 and TRBJ1-2; D remains unclear. Trimming took off 1 base at V and 7 bases at J, with 10 bases between the two ends. This CDR3 is 13 amino acids long. Germline V gene data show CDR1 as SGHTA and CDR2 as FQGNSA. DNA for the CDR3: TGTGCCAGCAGCTTAGAAGGTCGGAGTGGCTACACCTTC. Protein product: CASSLEGRSGYTF.

This clone was seen only a few times. The chain carries TRBV6-5 and TRBJ1-2; 7 bases are a match to TRBD1. The junction had 3 bases not matched to a gene; V was cut back by 6 bases and J by 8 bases. Germline CDR1 is MNHEY and CDR2 is SVGAGI. This CDR3 comprises 11 residues. The CDR3 DNA sequence: TGTGCCAGCAGCCAGGGGGGAGGCTACACCTTC. Its protein product is CASSQGGGYTF.

The rearrangement uses TRBV28 and TRBJ2-7; tentatively, D is TRBD2 (7 bases). This CDR3 has 16 residues. CDR1 and CDR2 from the germline V gene are MDHEN and SYDVKM. The V end was cut by 2 bases, the J end by 3 bases, with 17 bases between. CDR3: CASSLGGGGDRYEQYF. CDR3 sequence (DNA): TGTGCCAGCAGTTTAGGGGGCGGGGGCGATCGCTACGAGCAGTACTTC.

In this sample, this clone turned up once. The chain uses TRBV13 and TRBJ1-1; D gene ambiguous. This CDR3 region has 17 residues. Per germline, CDR1 PRHDT and CDR2 FYEKMQ (reference sequence). V was clipped by 0 bases and J by 4 bases, with 18 bases between them. CDR3 sequence: CASSLGRGSQRITEAFF. CDR3 nucleotide sequence: TGTGCCAGCAGCTTAGGCCGAGGATCACAAAGGATCACTGAAGCTTTCTTT. The full variable domain, rest sourced from reference TRBV13 and TRBJ1-1, is AAGVIQSPRHLIKEKRETATLKCYPIPRHDTVYWYQQGPGQDPQFLISFYEKMQSDKGSIPDRFSAQQFSDYHSELNMSSLELGDSALYFCASSLGRGSQRITEAFFGQGTRLTVV.

V gene TRBV30 combines with J gene TRBJ2-4, with TRBD1 matching over 8 bases. The CDR3 runs 16 residues. V shed 2 bases, J shed 4 bases, and the junction held 10 bases outside the gene matches. Germline assignment: CDR1 GTSNPN and CDR2 SVGIG (reference sequence). DNA of the CDR3: TGTGCCTGGAGTTTCCCGACAGGGGCGGGAAAAAACATTCAGTACTTC. This translates into CAWSFPTGAGKNIQYF.

V and J are TRBV19 and TRBJ2-6; D is unclear. Germline assignment: CDR1 LNHDA and CDR2 SQIVND (reference sequence). V lost 10 bases, J lost 1 base, and 11 bases lay in between. This CDR3 has 14 amino acids. The CDR3 spells CATISVSGANVLTF. The DNA for the CDR3 is TGTGCCACCATCTCGGTGTCTGGGGCCAACGTCCTGACTTTC.

The rearrangement uses TRBV19 and TRBJ2-1; the match to TRBD2 covers 13 bases. CDR3 length: 19 residues. Germline loops: CDR1 LNHDA, CDR2 SQIVND (reference sequence). J gave up 0 bases and V 3 bases, and 8 bases lay outside the gene matches. The chain's CDR3 is CASSIGLAGDLYSYNEQFF. DNA for the CDR3: TGTGCCAGTAGTATCGGACTAGCGGGGGACCTATACTCCTACAATGAGCAGTTCTTC.

The chain links TRBV29-1 to TRBJ2-1, with 8 bases matching TRBD1. The V gene end was trimmed by 8 bases and the J gene end by 7 bases; junction bases not matched to a gene: 13. There are 14 residues in the CDR3. Germline V gene lookup returns CDR1 SQVTM and CDR2 ANQGSEA. CDR3 in amino acids: CSYTRTGTLNEQFF. DNA of the CDR3: TGCAGCTATACACGGACAGGGACCCTAAATGAGCAGTTCTTC.

This chain links TRBV7-2 with TRBJ1-5, with 7 bases identical to TRBD1. The CDR3 is 15 amino acids. The V gene end was trimmed by 1 base and the J gene end by 3 bases; junction bases not matched to a gene: 3. In germline, CDR1 is SGHTA, CDR2 FQGNSA. The CDR3 here is CASSLDTGVNQPQHF. Here the CDR3 DNA reads TGTGCCAGCAGCTTAGATACAGGGGTCAATCAGCCCCAGCATTTT.

There are a few counts of this clone. CDR3 residues: CASSLLSQGTGTQYF. The CDR3 coding sequence is TGTGCCAGCAGCTTACTGAGTCAGGGAACCGGGACCCAGTACTTC. The genes are TRBV7-8 and TRBJ2-5, with a possible D match to TRBD1 (5 bases). V was pared by 2 bases and J by 7 bases, with 17 bases between. Germline values: CDR1 SGHVS, CDR2 FQNEAQ. The CDR3 loop spans 15 amino acids.

V gene TRBV28 combines with J gene TRBJ1-6, with D possibly matching TRBD1 (6 bases). Trimming took off 5 bases at V and 5 bases at J, with 13 bases between the two ends. Germline lookup yields CDR1 MDHEN and CDR2 SYDVKM. This CDR3 is 15 amino acids long. Here the CDR3 DNA reads TGTGCCAGCAGTCCGCAGGGGCCTGATAATTCACCCCTCCACTTT. It codes for CASSPQGPDNSPLHF.

This chain links TRBV10-2 with TRBJ1-5; a possible D gene is TRBD1 (5 bases). Per the germline V gene, CDR1 is WSHSY and CDR2 is SAAADI. The ends were cut back, 0 bases at V and 0 bases at J, with 21 bases in the middle. The CDR3 runs 20 residues. The CDR3 DNA follows: TGCGCCAGCAGTGAGTCGAAAGGGGTCGACCCAACAAATAGCAATCAGCCCCAGCATTTT. Translating it yields CASSESKGVDPTNSNQPQHF.

This rearrangement joins TRBV7-9 to TRBJ2-1; the D gene is possibly TRBD1 (5 bases). The V gene lost 6 bases and the J gene lost 1 base, with 7 bases spanning the gap. Looked up from germline, CDR1 is SEHNR and CDR2 is FQNEAQ (reference sequence). This CDR3 spans 13 amino acids. The CDR3 here is CASSSGSYNEQFF. The CDR3 DNA is TGTGCCAGCAGTTCAGGGTCCTACAATGAGCAGTTCTTC. Full variable domain (outside the CDR3, taken from reference TRBV7-9 and TRBJ2-1): DTGVSQNPRHKITKRGQNVTFRCDPISEHNRLYWYRQTLGQGPEFLTYFQNEAQLEKSRLLSDRFSAERPKGSFSTLEIQRTEQGDSAMYLCASSSGSYNEQFFGPGTRLTVL.

V and J are TRBV5-1 and TRBJ2-1, with 8 bases matching TRBD2. With 4 bases clipped from V and 7 bases from J, the junction kept 10 bases outside the gene matches. Germline CDR1 SGHRS, CDR2 YFSETQ. The CDR3 extends over 15 amino acids. CDR3 sequence: CASSPLPGLENEQFF. The DNA for the CDR3 is TGCGCCAGCAGCCCTCTCCCGGGACTAGAAAATGAGCAGTTCTTC.

The chain combines TRBV30 with TRBJ2-7, with 11 bases that match TRBD1. Germline CDR1 reads GTSNPN; CDR2 reads SVGIG (reference sequence). This CDR3 comprises 14 residues. V dropped 2 bases and J dropped 3; count of bases not matched to a gene: 3. The chain's CDR3 is CAWSLGQGVYEQYF. CDR3 in DNA: TGTGCCTGGAGTTTGGGACAGGGGGTCTACGAGCAGTACTTC.